The 12 T cell receptor beta chains given below trace back to one sample, sequenced in a study of T cells in Graves' hyperthyroidism and ophthalmopathy. The CDR3 regions of TCR beta were amplified from RNA transcripts. HTBI primers were employed in a first-round RT-PCR of the TCR CDR3. TCRdb re-called the multiplex PCR reads through MiXCR, storing one row per CDR3 protein. This table holds about 560,000 distinct CDR3 sequences, approximately 14% found once. The sequenced sample was blood. Receptors originate from a woman aged 30 to 39 with Graves' hyperthyroidism.

The V call is TRBV7-9, the J call TRBJ2-3; no definite D call. The CDR3 runs to 15 residues. Looked up from germline, CDR1 is SEHNR and CDR2 is FQNEAQ (reference sequence). V was clipped by 4 bases and J by 1 base, with 12 bases between them. In DNA form, the CDR3 reads TGTGCCAGCAGCTATTCCGGGCAGCGCACAGATACGCAGTATTTT. It specifies CASSYSGQRTDTQYF.

This clonotype has a count of ten or more. CDR3 DNA: TGTGCCAGCAGCCGAGAAAGGGACAGGGCTTACGAGCAGTACTTC. Translating it yields CASSRERDRAYEQYF. The chain employs TRBV3-1 and TRBJ2-7; 9 positions match TRBD1. Germline CDR1 LGHDT, CDR2 YNNKEL (reference sequence). V shed 4 bases, J shed 4 bases, and the junction held 8 bases outside the gene matches. CDR3 length: 15 amino acids.

There are many counts of this clonotype. V gene TRBV20-1 combines with J gene TRBJ2-3; tentative D call: TRBD2 (5 bases). Germline V lookup: CDR1 DFQATT, CDR2 SNEGSKA (reference sequence). V lost 6 bases and J lost 3, with 13 bases in between. The CDR3 length is 13 residues. CDR3 residues: CSAEAEGTDTQYF. CDR3 sequence (DNA): TGCAGTGCGGAAGCGGAAGGGACAGATACGCAGTATTTT.

This clonotype was observed many times. The rearrangement links TRBV20-1 to TRBJ1-5, with D tentatively TRBD1 (6 bases). V shed 5 bases and J shed 4 bases, with 21 bases lying between them. This CDR3 comprises 16 residues. Germline CDR1 and CDR2: DFQATT and SNEGSKA (reference sequence). DNA for the CDR3: TGCAGTGCTGGAGGGTTAAAGGACAGCTTTAATCAGCCCCAGCATTTT. It codes for CSAGGLKDSFNQPQHF.

The table lists this clonotype with many counts. The chain uses TRBV3-1 and TRBJ2-3; 10 bases align to TRBD2. The CDR3 is 16 amino acids. J gave up 6 bases and V 3 bases, and 9 bases lay outside the gene matches. CDR1 LGHDT and CDR2 YNNKEL come from the germline V gene (reference sequence). The CDR3 loop reads CASSQVAGGVADTQYF. As DNA, the CDR3 is TGTGCCAGCAGCCAGGTAGCGGGGGGAGTGGCGGATACGCAGTATTTT.

This clonotype was recorded many times. The rearrangement joins TRBV7-2 to TRBJ2-5, with 8 bases identical to TRBD2. The CDR3 length is 15 residues. V was pared by 5 bases and J by 1 base, with 6 bases of the junction left unmatched. CDR1 SGHTA and CDR2 FQGNSA come from the germline V gene. The CDR3 reads CASSQGSGIQETQYF. As DNA, the CDR3 is TGTGCCAGCAGCCAGGGTAGCGGGATCCAAGAGACCCAGTACTTC. The full variable domain, in which reference TRBV7-2 and TRBJ2-5 provide the parts outside the CDR3, is GAGVSQSPSNKVTEKGKDVELRCDPISGHTALYWYRQSLGQGLEFLIYFQGNSAPDKSGLPSDRFSAERTGGSVSTLTIQRTQQEDSAVYLCASSQGSGIQETQYFGPGTRLLVL.

Points on this clonotype: The final CDR3 position lacks the conserved phenylalanine or tryptophan, pointing to a likely read error. This rearrangement joins TRBV12-3 or TRBV12-4 to TRBJ1-5; tentative D call: TRBD1 (5 bases). V shed 1 base and J shed 7 bases, with 11 bases lying between them. This CDR3 contains 14 residues. DNA of the CDR3: TGTGCCAGCAGTTTAGGCCAGGAGGGGCAGCCCCAGCATCTT. The encoded protein is CASSLGQEGQPQHL.

This clonotype showed up many times. This chain links TRBV12-3 or TRBV12-4 with TRBJ1-1; unclear D gene. CDR3 length: 15 amino acids. V was trimmed by 7 bases and J by 0 bases, leaving 15 bases between them. CDR3 sequence: CASTEPGYMNTEAFF. Written as DNA, the CDR3 is TGTGCCAGCACCGAACCTGGGTACATGAACACTGAAGCTTTCTTT.

The rearrangement uses TRBV7-8 and TRBJ2-1; 11 bases align to TRBD1. Trimming at V came to 5 bases and at J to 0 bases, leaving 12 bases not matched to a gene. CDR1 SGHVS and CDR2 FQNEAQ come from the germline V gene. The CDR3 contains 19 residues. CDR3 in DNA: TGTGCCAGCAGCCAAAGTGGTATCGGGACAGGGGGCTCCTACAATGAGCAGTTCTTC. This codes for CASSQSGIGTGGSYNEQFF.

The chain is built from TRBV24-1 and TRBJ2-1; 7 nucleotides match TRBD1. The V gene end was trimmed by 4 bases and the J gene end by 11 bases; junction bases not matched to a gene: 10. This CDR3 has 14 residues. Germline V gene lookup returns CDR1 KGHDR and CDR2 SFDVKD. CDR3 region: CATSDSVGRGKQFF. CDR3 sequence (DNA): TGTGCCACCAGTGACTCTGTCGGCAGGGGGAAGCAGTTCTTC.

This clonotype was found many times. The V call is TRBV6-5, the J call TRBJ1-2; unclear D gene. This CDR3 is 12 amino acids long. Trimming removed 0 bases from V and 8 bases from J, with 7 bases in between. CDR1 MNHEY and CDR2 SVGAGI come from the germline V gene. The CDR3 here is CASSYSGGGYTF. Written as DNA, the CDR3 is TGTGCCAGCAGTTACTCGGGTGGCGGCTACACCTTC.

This clonotype was recorded many times. The rearrangement uses TRBV19 and TRBJ2-3, with D possibly called TRBD1 or TRBD2 (6 bases each). Trimming took off 6 bases at V and 5 bases at J, with 18 bases between the two ends. CDR1 and CDR2 (germline): LNHDA, SQIVND (reference sequence). The CDR3 runs to 15 residues. CDR3 coding DNA: TGTGCCAGTAGCCCTAGGGGGGCACCGGGAGATACGCAGTATTTT. It specifies CASSPRGAPGDTQYF. The variable domain in full, completed from reference TRBV19 and TRBJ2-3, reads DGGITQSPKYLFRKEGQNVTLSCEQNLNHDAMYWYRQDPGQGLRLIYYSQIVNDFQKGDIAEGYSVSREKKESFPLTVTSAQKNPTAFYLCASSPRGAPGDTQYFGPGTRLTVL.